This T cell receptor beta chain was profiled in a study of blood T cell repertoires in COVID-19. Using immunoSEQ multiplex PCR, the repertoire was profiled, and TCRdb retains in-frame clones only, with some absent. Among around 70,000 clones listed, 70% to 80% were seen once. V was shortened by 2 bases and J by 0 bases, with 11 bases between the two germline ends. CDR3 length: 16 residues. The chain joins TRBV23-1 to TRBJ2-1; TRBD2 might be the D (5 bases). TRBV23-1 is reported as an ORF; its role is uncertain. The sequence was collected from a man aged 65 to 79 with acute or convalescent COVID-19. Material: peripheral blood. The CDR3 coding sequence is TGCGCCAGCAGTCAAGACGGGAAGTTCTCCTACAATGAGCAGTTCTTC. This encodes CASSQDGKFSYNEQFF.